The next 16 T cell receptor beta chains were all read from a single sample in a study of type 1 and type 2 diabetes patients. The PCR template was genomic DNA. Multiplex PCR with 30 forward and 13 reverse primers amplified the TCR beta CDR3. TCRdb used MiXCR to reprocess the multiplex PCR reads, holding one entry per CDR3 protein. This sample has approximately 260,000 distinct CDR3 sequences, with 40% to 50% found just once. Sequenced sample: peripheral blood mononuclear cells (PBMCs). The receptor source for this set is a man younger than 30 with type 2 diabetes.

This clonotype is a singleton in its sample. The gene calls are TRBV5-1 and TRBJ1-1, with 9 bases matching TRBD1. This CDR3 is built from 14 residues. Trimming at V came to 5 bases and at J to 5 bases, leaving 7 bases not matched to a gene. Germline assignment: CDR1 SGHRS and CDR2 YFSETQ. In nucleotides, the CDR3 is TGCGCCAGCAGGTGGGACAGGGCAGGAACTGAAGCTTTCTTT. Amino acid sequence: CASRWDRAGTEAFF.

The J gene is TRBJ2-1, the V gene TRBV12-3 or TRBV12-4; 16 positions match TRBD2. The CDR3 consists of 16 residues. The V segment lost 3 bases and the J segment 7 bases; nucleotides outside the gene matches: 3. CDR3 residues: CASSFGTSGGVNEQFF. The DNA for the CDR3 is TGTGCCAGCAGTTTCGGGACTAGCGGGGGGGTGAATGAGCAGTTCTTC.

V and J are TRBV10-3 and TRBJ2-7, with D maybe TRBD2 (6 bases). Germline V gene lookup returns CDR1 ENHRY and CDR2 SYGVKD. Between the trimmed V and J ends, which lost 3 bases and 7 bases, there was a span of 16 bases. The CDR3 length is 14 residues. CDR3 loop: CAISDGGSYNEQYF. The CDR3 DNA reads TGTGCCATCAGTGATGGAGGGAGTTACAATGAGCAGTACTTC.

The chain couples TRBV6-1 to TRBJ2-3; no clear D gene. Germline V lookup: CDR1 MNHNS, CDR2 SASEGT. Trimming shortened V by 3 bases and J by 2 bases, and 12 bases separated the two germline ends. The CDR3 runs 15 residues. Here the CDR3 reads CASSENFSDTDTQYF. CDR3 DNA sequence: TGTGCCAGCAGTGAGAACTTTTCCGACACAGATACGCAGTATTTT.

As regards this clonotype: The junction differs from germline at one of its ends, possibly a read error. The chain has TRBV12-3 or TRBV12-4 and TRBJ2-1; 7 bases are shared with TRBD2. This CDR3 has 16 amino acids. The CDR3 DNA reads as TGTGCCAGCAGCTTAGTGAGCGGGAATTCCTACAATGAGCAGTTCTTC. Amino acid sequence: CASSLVSGNSYNEQFF.

V gene TRBV20-1 combines with J gene TRBJ2-7, with 10 bases lining up with TRBD2. Germline V lookup: CDR1 DFQATT, CDR2 SNEGSKA (reference sequence). After removal of 0 bases from V and 3 bases from J, the junction contained 14 bases not matched to a gene. This CDR3 has 18 residues. The CDR3 spells CSAREIRRLAGGSYEQYF. The DNA for the CDR3 is TGCAGTGCTAGAGAAATAAGGCGTTTAGCGGGAGGTAGCTACGAGCAGTACTTC.

The table lists this clonotype with a few counts. The chain carries TRBV20-1 and TRBJ2-1; D may be TRBD1 or TRBD2 (6 bases each). Germline loops: CDR1 DFQATT, CDR2 SNEGSKA (reference sequence). This CDR3 has 13 residues. V lost 6 bases to trimming and J lost 3 bases, with 12 bases between them. The CDR3 sequence is CSAEGGLYNEQFF. The CDR3 DNA sequence: TGCAGTGCCGAGGGGGGACTCTACAATGAGCAGTTCTTC.

This clonotype was counted a few times. V gene TRBV30 combines with J gene TRBJ1-5; no clear D gene. Trimming removed 0 bases at V and 5 bases at J, with 11 bases between. CDR1 and CDR2 from the germline V gene are GTSNPN and SVGIG (reference sequence). The CDR3 is 14 residues long. The CDR3 reads CAWSVGREHQPQHF. In nucleotides, the CDR3 is TGTGCCTGGAGTGTAGGGCGGGAGCATCAGCCCCAGCATTTT. The full variable domain, completed using reference TRBV30 and TRBJ1-5, is SQTIHQWPATLVQPVGSPLSLECTVEGTSNPNLYWYRQAAGRGLQLLFYSVGIGQISSEVPQNLSASRPQDRQFILSSKKLLLSDSGFYLCAWSVGREHQPQHFGDGTRLSIL.

The rearrangement uses TRBV7-7 and TRBJ2-5; 13 bases align to TRBD2. Trimming cost V 5 bases and J 2 bases; bases outside gene matches: 5. The CDR3 has 16 residues. Germline CDR1 reads SSHAT; CDR2 reads FNYEAQ (reference sequence). In DNA, the CDR3 is TGTGCCAGCAGCCTCGGGACTAGCGGGGAACAAGAGACCCAGTACTTC. Translation gives CASSLGTSGEQETQYF. Supplemented by reference TRBV7-7 and TRBJ2-5, the full variable domain reads GAGVSQSPRYKVTKRGQDVTLRCDPISSHATLYWYQQALGQGPEFLTYFNYEAQPDKSGLPSDRFSAERPEGSISTLTIQRTEQRDSAMYRCASSLGTSGEQETQYFGPGTRLLVL.

This sequence joins TRBV10-3 and TRBJ2-7, with D possibly TRBD1 on 6 matching bases. The germline V and J ends were trimmed by 8 bases and 2 bases, with 16 bases remaining between them. The CDR3 spans 14 residues. Germline V gene sequence: CDR1 ENHRY, CDR2 SYGVKD. CDR3 residues: CAIWAGVTTYEQYF. CDR3 DNA sequence: TGTGCCATCTGGGCAGGGGTGACTACCTACGAGCAGTACTTC.

This clonotype was counted a few times. The chain recombines TRBV6-6 with TRBJ1-5; D is undetermined. V lost 5 bases and J 4 bases, leaving 21 bases between the germline ends. CDR1 and CDR2 (germline): MNHNY, SVGAGI (reference sequence). This CDR3 comprises 17 residues. DNA for the CDR3: TGTGCCAGCAGTGGGAACGGCTCCCCCGGAGGGAATCAGCCCCAGCATTTT. Amino acids: CASSGNGSPGGNQPQHF.

J is TRBJ1-5 and V is TRBV2; 8 nucleotides align to TRBD1. This CDR3 region has 15 residues. CDR1 and CDR2 (germline): SNHLY, FYNNEI. Trimming took 4 bases from V and 6 from J; bases not matched to a gene: 8. Here the CDR3 DNA reads TGTGCCAGCAGTGCCGAGTCAGGGGGCACTCAGCCCCAGCATTTT. It translates to CASSAESGGTQPQHF. The full variable domain, with the rest looked up from reference TRBV2 and TRBJ1-5, is EPEVTQTPSHQVTQMGQEVILRCVPISNHLYFYWYRQILGQKVEFLVSFYNNEISEKSEIFDDQFSVERPDGSNFTLKIRSTKLEDSAMYFCASSAESGGTQPQHFGDGTRLSIL.

The rearrangement links TRBV5-4 to TRBJ2-5; 9 bases are a match to TRBD1. In germline, CDR1 is SGHNT, CDR2 YYREEE (reference sequence). V lost 4 bases, J lost 3 bases, and 4 bases stayed unmatched. The CDR3 is made up of 14 amino acids. This chain's CDR3 is CASSLWDREETQYF. The CDR3 coding sequence is TGTGCCAGCAGCCTTTGGGACAGGGAAGAGACCCAGTACTTC.

This chain connects TRBV28 to TRBJ2-6; D is possibly TRBD1 or TRBD2 (6 bases each). The germline V and J ends were trimmed by 3 bases and 0 bases, with 12 bases remaining between them. The CDR3 contains 17 residues. Germline CDR1 MDHEN, CDR2 SYDVKM. This CDR3 reads CASSFRGEDSGANVLTF. Written as DNA, the CDR3 is TGTGCCAGCAGTTTTAGGGGGGAGGACTCTGGGGCCAACGTCCTGACTTTC.

This clonotype was seen a few times. This chain connects TRBV10-3 to TRBJ2-7; weak D call: TRBD1 (6 bases). There are 13 residues in the CDR3. Germline V lookup: CDR1 ENHRY, CDR2 SYGVKD. V dropped 4 bases and J dropped 5 bases, with 12 bases sitting between them. In DNA, the CDR3 is TGTGCCATCAGTGGGGGGCAGGCCGACGAGCAGTACTTC. Protein product: CAISGGQADEQYF.

This clonotype was recorded only once. The germline gene is not matched at one end of the junction; a read error may be the cause. CDR3 sequence reads: CASSQGDTLEETQYF. Here the CDR3 DNA reads TGTGCCAGCAGCCAAGGGGACACACTAGAAGAGACCCAGTACTTC. The rearrangement uses TRBV4-1 and TRBJ2-5, with D possibly being TRBD1 (6 bases). This CDR3 region has 15 residues. Germline assignment: CDR1 MGHRA and CDR2 YSYEKL.